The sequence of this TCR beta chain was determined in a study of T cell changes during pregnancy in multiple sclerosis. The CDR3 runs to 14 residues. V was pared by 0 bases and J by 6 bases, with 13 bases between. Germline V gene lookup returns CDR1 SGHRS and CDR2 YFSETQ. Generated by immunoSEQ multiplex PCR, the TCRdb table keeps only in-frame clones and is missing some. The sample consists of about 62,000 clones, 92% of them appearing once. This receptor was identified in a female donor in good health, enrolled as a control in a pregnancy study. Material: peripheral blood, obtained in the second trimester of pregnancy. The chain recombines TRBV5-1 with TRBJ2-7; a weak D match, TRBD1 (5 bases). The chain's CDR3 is CASSLGADKGEQYF. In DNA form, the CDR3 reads TGCGCCAGCAGCTTGGGTGCGGACAAAGGCGAGCAGTACTTC.